The sequence of this T cell receptor (beta chain) was determined in a study of PD-1 blockade in classical Hodgkin lymphoma. The CDR3 extends over 17 amino acids. After removal of 1 base from V and 0 bases from J, the junction contained 2 bases not matched to a gene. Germline V gives CDR1 LGHNA, CDR2 YNFKEQ. Regarding the study as a whole: Only CD4+ TCR diversity, not CD8+, had risen significantly by C4D1.

Of note for this clone: Its antigen is not identified.

Method: immunoSEQ multiplex PCR; TCRdb's copy keeps in-frame clones and lacks some. The profile shows tens of thousands of clones, 86% of them singletons. This sample's time point: cycle 4 day 1 (C4D1), after about 6 weeks of nivolumab. Every one of the patients relapsed after autologous stem cell transplantation (brentuximab vedotin exposure was variable). V and J are TRBV4-2 and TRBJ2-5; TRBD2 matches 13 bases. This receptor was identified in a human donor with classical Hodgkin lymphoma. Sequenced here: peripheral blood mononuclear cells (PBMCs), sampled before the fourth cycle of nivolumab. For the CDR3, the DNA is TGTGCCAGCAGCCAAGTACTAGCGGGAGGGAACCAAGAGACCCAGTACTTC. It yields the protein CASSQVLAGGNQETQYF.